These 10 T cell receptor beta chains share one sample of origin, sequenced in a study of CD8 T cells in ankylosing spondylitis (TCRdb year 2017). Library preparation was by 5' RACE. Sequencing was carried out with an Illumina HiSeq 2500. TCRdb's own reprocessing of the public reads used fastp at Q25 and MiXCR and kept productive beta chains. Each entry merges the rows of one CDR3 protein and shows their most common DNA and genes. Across this sample there are 200,000 or so distinct CDR3 sequences, with over 10% seen only once. 9.5% to 12% of the sample lies in the top ten. The source material was blood, either unsorted or a sorted T cell fraction (not recorded which). Receptor source: a female donor with ankylosing spondylitis or in good health (not recorded which).

The chain is built from TRBV30 and TRBJ1-4, with 7 bases fitting TRBD1. The CDR3 extends over 11 amino acids. Germline CDR1 GTSNPN, CDR2 SVGIG (reference sequence). After removal of 4 bases from V and 11 bases from J, the junction contained 4 bases not matched to a gene. CDR3 residues: CAWTLQGKLFF. CDR3 in DNA: TGTGCCTGGACTTTACAGGGGAAACTGTTTTTT.

This clonotype appeared many times. The chain uses TRBV5-1 and TRBJ2-1, with 13 bases identical to TRBD2. The length of the CDR3 is 15 residues. V shed 3 bases, J shed 6 bases, and the junction held 3 bases outside the gene matches. Germline loops: CDR1 SGHRS, CDR2 YFSETQ. The CDR3 spells CASSSGLAGPNEQFF. CDR3 coding DNA: TGCGCCAGCAGCTCGGGACTAGCGGGACCCAATGAGCAGTTCTTC.

This clonotype showed up many times. The rearrangement links TRBV7-6 to TRBJ2-1, with a weak D call TRBD2 (6 bases). Germline V gene sequence: CDR1 SGHVS, CDR2 FNYEAQ. V shed 2 bases and J shed 6 bases, with 17 bases lying between them. The CDR3 totals 16 residues. The CDR3 region is CASSLWPVLASNEQFF. The CDR3 region has the DNA TGTGCCAGCAGCTTATGGCCCGTCCTAGCGTCCAATGAGCAGTTCTTC.

This clonotype was picked up many times. V is TRBV20-1 and J is TRBJ1-1; 10 nucleotides line up with TRBD1. V gave up 1 base and J gave up 4 bases; unmatched junction bases: 6. Germline CDR1 DFQATT, CDR2 SNEGSKA (reference sequence). The CDR3 extends over 15 amino acids. Here the CDR3 DNA reads TGCAGTGCTAGAGCCGAGACAGGGGGCACCACTGAAGCTTTCTTT. This translates into CSARAETGGTTEAFF.

Many counts were recorded for this clonotype. The chain combines TRBV6-2 or TRBV6-3 with TRBJ2-5, with D perhaps TRBD1 or TRBD2 (6 bases each). V was cut by 7 bases and J by 9 bases, with 9 bases left in between. The germline gives CDR1 MNHEY, CDR2 SVGEGT. CDR3 length: 10 amino acids. DNA of the CDR3: TGTGCCAGCAAGGGGGAGGCCCAGTACTTC. Translation gives CASKGEAQYF.

The genes are TRBV20-1 and TRBJ1-5, with D perhaps matching TRBD1 (6 bases). Germline-derived CDR1 and CDR2 are DFQATT and SNEGSKA (reference sequence). V lost 4 bases and J 1 base, leaving 20 bases between the germline ends. This CDR3 spans 17 amino acids. The CDR3 is CSATGTQKRGSNQPQHF. In DNA form, the CDR3 reads TGCAGTGCTACCGGGACACAAAAGAGGGGAAGCAATCAGCCCCAGCATTTT.

This clonotype was seen a handful of times. The V and J genes are TRBV7-4 and TRBJ2-1, with TRBD1 matching 7 bases. This CDR3 comprises 16 residues. With V trimmed by 6 bases and J by 7 bases, 15 bases remained unmatched. The germline gives CDR1 SGHVT, CDR2 SQSDAQ. The CDR3 region has the DNA TGTGCCAGCAGAGGCCCCCCCTGGGACAGCCAAAATGAGCAGTTCTTC. Translating it yields CASRGPPWDSQNEQFF. The full variable domain, in which reference TRBV7-4 and TRBJ2-1 provide the parts outside the CDR3, is GAGVSQSPRYKVAKRGRDVALRCDSISGHVTLYWYRQTLGQGSEVLTYSQSDAQRDKSGRPSGRFSAERPERSVSTLKIQRTEQGDSAVYLCASRGPPWDSQNEQFFGPGTRLTVL.

The gene calls are TRBV7-2 and TRBJ1-4, with 8 bases that match TRBD1. The CDR3 has 16 residues. In germline, CDR1 is SGHTA, CDR2 FQGNSA. J lost 7 bases, V lost 5 bases, and 12 bases had no gene match. CDR3 amino acids: CASSPGQGAKFEKLFF. The CDR3 DNA reads as TGTGCCAGCAGCCCCGGGCAGGGGGCAAAATTTGAAAAACTGTTTTTT.

This clonotype was observed many times. The chain employs TRBV20-1 and TRBJ1-1; no clear D. The CDR3 spans 14 residues. V lost 3 bases, J lost 1 base, and 12 bases lay in between. Germline lookup yields CDR1 DFQATT and CDR2 SNEGSKA (reference sequence). In DNA, the CDR3 is TGCAGTGCTAGTGTGGGCGGGCCGAACACTGAAGCTTTCTTT. Amino acids: CSASVGGPNTEAFF.

Written as DNA, the CDR3 is TGTGCCAGCAGCTCACAGCGGTTCTCCTACGAGCAGTACTTC. Its translation: CASSSQRFSYEQYF. The J gene is TRBJ2-7, the V gene TRBV5-6; D is possibly TRBD2 (5 bases). Trimming took off 3 bases at V and 0 bases at J, with 10 bases between the two ends. Germline lookup yields CDR1 SGHDT and CDR2 YYEEEE. The CDR3 runs to 14 residues.